The TCR beta chain described here comes from a study of T cells in localized non-small cell lung cancer. Study-wide results and caveats: When the top 100 tumor clones were examined, a median approximately 62 of them also appeared in the adjacent lung, which was paired and uninvolved. Higher T cell density in the blood was associated with longer overall survival, whereas higher adjacent-lung clonality associated with shorter survival. Heterogeneity within the tumor remains possible, as just one region underwent sequencing. Clonality peaked in uninvolved adjacent lung rather than tumor.

The table lists this clone with a few counts. Its antigen remains unidentified. Assay: immunoSEQ multiplex PCR; the TCRdb copy retains only in-frame clones and omits some. The table shows over 30,000 clones, with about nine tenths occurring only once. This clonotype was sampled from a male donor aged 60 or over with stage III lung adenocarcinoma. The sample consisted of peripheral blood, taken before any cancer treatment.

The CDR3 sequence is CASSLRRGDSPLHF. Here the CDR3 DNA reads TGTGCCAGCAGTTTACGCAGGGGCGATTCACCCCTCCACTTT. The chain is built from TRBV28 and TRBJ1-6, with D possibly being TRBD1 (6 bases). CDR1 and CDR2 (germline): MDHEN, SYDVKM. The CDR3 loop spans 14 amino acids. The V and J ends lost 2 bases and 8 bases respectively, with 10 bases between them. The whole variable domain, remainder taken from reference TRBV28 and TRBJ1-6, is DVKVTQSSRYLVKRTGEKVFLECVQDMDHENMFWYRQDPGLGLRLIYFSYDVKMKEKGDIPEGYSVSREKKERFSLILESASTNQTSMYLCASSLRRGDSPLHFGNGTRLTVT.